A single T cell receptor (beta chain) is shown here with its context. The antigen remains undetermined. Libraries were prepared by immunoSEQ multiplex PCR; TCRdb keeps only in-frame clonotypes and omits some of them. The profile shows approximately 28,000 clones, 65% to 85% of them singletons. Blood draws occurred at baseline, cycle 4 day 1, and cycle 7 day 1. The data were obtained in a study of OX40 agonist ivuxolimab in advanced cancers. The study, taken as a whole, reports: Researchers did not establish what antigens the expanded peripheral T cells target.

This sequence originates from an adult with an advanced solid tumor such as melanoma, head and neck, liver or kidney cancer. The specimen was CD4+ or CD8+ T cells sorted from blood, collected in a trial of the OX40 agonist ivuxolimab.

The CDR3 reads CASSWGANQPQHF. In DNA, the CDR3 is TGTGCCAGCAGCTGGGGAGCTAATCAGCCCCAGCATTTT. The rearrangement uses TRBV5-8 and TRBJ1-5, with D hard to call. Trimming pared 3 bases from V and 4 bases from J, leaving 8 bases between. This CDR3 is 13 amino acids long. Germline lookup yields CDR1 SGHTS and CDR2 YDEGEE.